The 22 T cell receptor beta chains below come from one sample, sequenced in a study of spatial heterogeneity in lung cancer. Described time point: blood at routine non-recurrence follow-up after resection. TCRdb redid the calling of the 5' RACE reads with MiXCR, one entry per CDR3 protein. The sample carries about 16,000 distinct CDR3 sequences, 5.5% to 7% recorded once. Specimen: PBMCs, collected at follow-up. The receptors stem from a male donor with early-stage non-small cell lung cancer.

This clonotype was counted at least ten times. This chain uses TRBV28 with TRBJ2-7; D might be TRBD1 or TRBD2, each matching 5 bases. The germline V gene encodes CDR1 MDHEN and CDR2 SYDVKM. Trimming cost V 7 bases and J 1 base, with 17 bases left between them. The CDR3 extends over 15 amino acids. CDR3 region: CASITSGTDSYEQYF. In nucleotides, the CDR3 is TGTGCCAGCATTACCTCCGGGACGGATTCCTACGAGCAGTACTTC.

Within the sample, this clonotype is medium-sized. The chain uses TRBV5-1 and TRBJ2-5; no firm D call. The CDR3 runs to 13 residues. Trimming removed 4 bases at V and 0 bases at J, with 7 bases between. Looked up from germline, CDR1 is SGHRS and CDR2 is YFSETQ. CDR3 loop: CASSRYDQETQYF. The CDR3, as DNA: TGCGCCAGCAGCCGTTATGACCAAGAGACCCAGTACTTC.

This clonotype was seen at least ten times. This chain uses TRBV7-2 with TRBJ2-5; no reliable D call. This CDR3 comprises 13 residues. The germline gives CDR1 SGHTA, CDR2 FQGNSA. Trimming pared 5 bases from V and 2 bases from J, leaving 9 bases between. The CDR3 DNA is TGTGCCAGCAGCCCCAGTAGACAAGAGACCCAGTACTTC. Protein sequence: CASSPSRQETQYF.

This clonotype was detected ten times or more. This chain joins TRBV5-1 and TRBJ2-2, with no clear D. Trimming removed 0 bases at V and 4 bases at J, with 10 bases between. Germline lookup yields CDR1 SGHRS and CDR2 YFSETQ. CDR3 size: 15 residues. The CDR3 sequence: CASSLGPSVTGELFF. CDR3 bases: TGCGCCAGCAGCTTGGGGCCTAGTGTCACCGGGGAGCTGTTTTTT. Full variable domain (remainder filled in from reference TRBV5-1 and TRBJ2-2): KAGVTQTPRYLIKTRGQQVTLSCSPISGHRSVSWYQQTPGQGLQFLFEYFSETQRNKGNFPGRFSGRQFSNSRSEMNVSTLELGDSALYLCASSLGPSVTGELFFGEGSRLTVL.

This clonotype showed up many times. V gene TRBV20-1 combines with J gene TRBJ2-7; 9 nucleotides match TRBD2. The length of the CDR3 is 15 residues. CDR1 DFQATT and CDR2 SNEGSKA come from the germline V gene (reference sequence). J was trimmed by 0 bases and V by 6 bases; bases with no gene match: 9. Here the CDR3 DNA reads TGCAGTGCAGGGGTTAGCGGGGGTAGCTCCTACGAGCAGTACTTC. Translated: CSAGVSGGSSYEQYF.

The rearrangement links TRBV28 to TRBJ2-7; TRBD1 matches at 7 bases. CDR1 and CDR2 (germline): MDHEN, SYDVKM. Losses at the gene ends were 4 bases for V and 5 bases for J; bases not matched to a gene: 5. The CDR3 runs to 13 residues. CDR3 loop: CASSSDRKDEQYF. The CDR3 region has the DNA TGTGCCAGCAGTTCGGACAGGAAGGACGAGCAGTACTTC.

The sample holds many counts of this clonotype. The gene calls are TRBV20-1 and TRBJ2-2, with D hard to call. The germline CDR1 and CDR2 sequences are DFQATT and SNEGSKA (reference sequence). CDR3 length: 18 amino acids. V was cut by 3 bases and J by 1 base, with 21 bases left in between. The CDR3 DNA sequence: TGCAGTGCTAGGGCAACGCAAGGCCGTCGGAAGAACACCGGGGAGCTGTTTTTT. It translates to CSARATQGRRKNTGELFF.

Many counts were recorded for this clonotype. V usage is TRBV20-1 and J usage is TRBJ1-5; D gene uncertain. With 0 bases removed from V and 3 bases from J, the gap between germline ends came to 9 bases. The germline V gene has CDR1 DFQATT and CDR2 SNEGSKA (reference sequence). The CDR3 loop spans 14 amino acids. CDR3 in amino acids: CSAREGSPNQPQHF. CDR3 DNA: TGCAGTGCTAGAGAGGGGAGCCCCAATCAGCCCCAGCATTTT.

Within the sample, this clonotype is medium-sized. The chain carries TRBV11-2 and TRBJ2-1; weak D call: TRBD1 (6 bases). CDR1 and CDR2 from the germline V gene are SGHAT and FQNNGV. This CDR3 comprises 12 residues. V shed 5 bases and J shed 9 bases, with 11 bases lying between them. The CDR3 reads CASSPGVGEQFF. CDR3 nucleotides: TGTGCCAGCAGCCCAGGGGTGGGTGAGCAGTTCTTC. The variable domain in full, completed from reference TRBV11-2 and TRBJ2-1, reads EAGVAQSPRYKIIEKRQSVAFWCNPISGHATLYWYQQILGQGPKLLIQFQNNGVVDDSQLPKDRFSAERLKGVDSTLKIQPAKLEDSAVYLCASSPGVGEQFFGPGTRLTVL.

Points on this clonotype: A much more abundant neighbour one base away suggests this may be a read error. The chain joins TRBV2 to TRBJ2-6; possibly TRBD1 for D (5 bases). The germline V gene encodes CDR1 SNHLY and CDR2 FYNNEI. The length of the CDR3 is 14 residues. As DNA, the CDR3 is TGTGCCAGCAGTGACTCCTCTGGGGCCAACGTCATGACTTTC. Translating gives CASSDSSGANVMTF.

The sample holds many counts of this clonotype. The rearrangement links TRBV5-1 to TRBJ2-1, with 9 positions matching TRBD2. The V and J ends lost 6 bases and 4 bases, in that order; junction bases with no gene match: 8. Germline V lookup: CDR1 SGHRS, CDR2 YFSETQ. This CDR3 is 15 amino acids long. CDR3 DNA: TGCGCCAGCAATGAAGGTAGCGGGAGATACAATGAGCAGTTCTTC. It is translated as CASNEGSGRYNEQFF.

This clonotype was found many times. This chain links TRBV20-1 with TRBJ2-2, with TRBD2 matching over 8 bases. The germline V gene encodes CDR1 DFQATT and CDR2 SNEGSKA (reference sequence). The CDR3 has 16 residues. Germline trimming cut 4 bases from V and 6 bases from J; bases unmatched to any gene: 13. The DNA of the CDR3 is TGCAGTGCTATTTCCGGACTAGCAGGGACGTCCGGGGAGCTGTTTTTT. Translation gives CSAISGLAGTSGELFF.

In this sample, this clonotype turned up a few times. V gene TRBV20-1 combines with J gene TRBJ2-2; 8 nucleotides agree with TRBD1. This CDR3 has 15 residues. V shed 5 bases, J shed 1 base, and the junction held 6 bases outside the gene matches. Germline CDR1 and CDR2: DFQATT and SNEGSKA (reference sequence). CDR3 amino acids: CSAGDRTVNTGELFF. CDR3 coding DNA: TGCAGTGCTGGGGACAGGACCGTGAACACCGGGGAGCTGTTTTTT.

This clonotype occurred a few times. CDR3 protein: CASSLADQETQYF. The CDR3, as DNA: TGTGCCAGCAGCTTAGCGGATCAAGAGACCCAGTACTTC. This chain connects TRBV7-2 to TRBJ2-5; no firm D call. CDR1 is SGHTA, CDR2 FQGNSA, per germline. Deletions cut 0 bases from V and 2 bases from J, with 4 bases between. The CDR3 contains 13 residues.

This clonotype has at least ten counts. The rearrangement joins TRBV10-3 to TRBJ1-3; no definite D call. V lost 5 bases and J 0 bases, leaving 8 bases between the germline ends. The CDR3 extends over 14 amino acids. In germline, CDR1 is ENHRY, CDR2 SYGVKD. The CDR3 sequence is CAISRGDSGNTIYF. The CDR3 nucleotides are TGTGCCATCAGTCGTGGGGACTCTGGAAACACCATATATTTT.

Here the CDR3 reads CSASPGGTSSYEQYF. In DNA, the CDR3 is TGCAGTGCTAGTCCCGGGGGGACCAGCTCCTACGAGCAGTACTTC. The chain employs TRBV20-1 and TRBJ2-7; 7 bases agree with TRBD2. Germline V gene data show CDR1 as DFQATT and CDR2 as SNEGSKA (reference sequence). Trimming at V came to 3 bases and at J to 0 bases, leaving 8 bases not matched to a gene. The CDR3 loop spans 15 amino acids.

Worth noting for this clonotype: This may arise from a read error, as a much more abundant clone is one base away. V usage is TRBV5-1 and J usage is TRBJ2-1; TRBD2 matches at 14 bases. CDR3 length: 17 amino acids. In germline, CDR1 is SGHRS, CDR2 YFSETQ. V trimming: 2 bases; J trimming: 6 bases; junction bases outside the gene matches: 7. CDR3 protein: CASSFPGLAGACNEQFF. The DNA of the CDR3 is TGCGCCAGCAGCTTCCCGGGACTAGCGGGGGCCTGCAATGAGCAGTTCTTC.

This clonotype was seen at least ten times. This rearrangement joins TRBV5-1 to TRBJ2-7; 9 bases fit TRBD1. The CDR3 is made up of 14 amino acids. The junction had 2 bases not matched to a gene; V was cut back by 0 bases and J by 4 bases. CDR1 is SGHRS and CDR2 is YFSETQ in the germline V gene. CDR3 amino acids: CASSLAQGAYEQYF. The CDR3 bases are TGCGCCAGCAGCTTGGCACAGGGGGCGTACGAGCAGTACTTC.

The sample holds many counts of this clonotype. The chain has TRBV6-1 and TRBJ2-2, with 9 bases identical to TRBD1. The length of the CDR3 is 15 residues. Trimming removed 5 bases from V and 4 bases from J; junction bases left unmatched: 5. Germline V CDR1 and CDR2: MNHNS, SASEGT. CDR3 nucleotide sequence: TGTGCCAGCAGTATATGGACAGGGGTCACCGGGGAGCTGTTTTTT. It codes for CASSIWTGVTGELFF.

This clonotype has ten or more counts. The chain carries TRBV5-1 and TRBJ2-7; D perhaps matches TRBD1 (6 bases). Germline V gene sequence: CDR1 SGHRS, CDR2 YFSETQ. This CDR3 region has 14 residues. V shed 1 base and J shed 3 bases, with 11 bases lying between them. The CDR3: CASSLTGPNYEQYF. In DNA, the CDR3 is TGCGCCAGCAGCTTGACAGGGCCGAACTACGAGCAGTACTTC.

There are many counts of this clonotype. The rearrangement joins TRBV7-2 to TRBJ1-4; maybe TRBD1 (6 bases). Germline CDR1 is SGHTA and CDR2 is FQGNSA. Trimming stripped 5 bases from V and 3 bases from J, with 13 bases between. CDR3 size: 15 residues. CDR3 amino acids: CASSPGGQANEKLFF. The DNA of the CDR3 is TGTGCCAGCAGCCCGGGGGGGCAGGCTAATGAAAAACTGTTTTTT.

At least ten counts were recorded for this clonotype. The chain is built from TRBV7-2 and TRBJ2-1; D not certain. CDR1 is SGHTA and CDR2 is FQGNSA in the germline V gene. The ends were cut back, 1 base at V and 6 bases at J, with 10 bases in the middle. The CDR3 is made up of 14 amino acids. The CDR3 spells CASSLGLGFNEQFF. CDR3 nucleotides: TGTGCCAGCAGCTTAGGCCTGGGCTTCAATGAGCAGTTCTTC.